A selection of T cell receptor beta chains follows, all from one sample in a study of cytomegalovirus exposure and HLA in healthy donors. TCRdb's copy holds only in-frame clones and misses some; the assay was immunoSEQ multiplex PCR. The table shows some 59,000 clones, with approximately 92% occurring only once. The sequenced sample consisted of PBMCs. These receptors were obtained from a woman in her late teens or twenties in good health and CMV-seronegative. CDR3s include the opening cysteine and the closing phenylalanine or tryptophan. Each record gives: V gene, CDR3 protein.

>TRBV4-1
CASSQDLGTGTGANVLTF
>TRBV19
CASSIAVLYGYTF
>TRBV2
CASSGQVISGYTF
>TRBV9
CASSRQGPAYEQYF
>TRBV13
CASSIGQLTDTQYF
>TRBV4-3
CASSQELDSYYGYTF
>TRBV6-5
CASSYSYGPVNEQFF
>TRBV9
CASSVGSQGQGGNTIYF
>TRBV6-6
CASSYYRTQETQYF
>TRBV18
CASSPAELGELFF
>TRBV6-5
CASSYSTMGGNTEAFF
>TRBV10-1
CARGSGSFADTQYF
>TRBV4-1
CASSQGGGSETQYF
>TRBV5-6
CASSEDRGQREKLFF
>TRBV6-1
CASRRTGGDTQYF
>TRBV4-3
CASSQWIAGVQETQYF
>TRBV13
CASSRGGLINEKLFF
>TRBV5-4
CASSLDRGYGYTF
>TRBV7-2
CASSPGAGELFF
>TRBV11-2
CASSLDQGYGYTF
>TRBV19
CASTPDPSTDTQYF
>TRBV7-7
CASSLGGAGGQETQYF